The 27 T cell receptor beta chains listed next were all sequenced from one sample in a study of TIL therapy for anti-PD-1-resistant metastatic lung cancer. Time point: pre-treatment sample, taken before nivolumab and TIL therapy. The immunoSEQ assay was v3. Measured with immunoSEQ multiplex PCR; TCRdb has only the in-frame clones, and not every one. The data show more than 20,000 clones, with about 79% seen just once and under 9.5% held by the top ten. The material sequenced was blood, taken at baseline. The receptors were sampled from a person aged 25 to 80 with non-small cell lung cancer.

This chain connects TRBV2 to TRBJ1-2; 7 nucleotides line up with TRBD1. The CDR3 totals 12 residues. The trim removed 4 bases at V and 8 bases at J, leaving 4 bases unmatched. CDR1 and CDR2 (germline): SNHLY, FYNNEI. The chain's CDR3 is CASSVGGWGYTF. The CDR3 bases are TGTGCCAGCAGTGTAGGGGGCTGGGGCTACACCTTC.

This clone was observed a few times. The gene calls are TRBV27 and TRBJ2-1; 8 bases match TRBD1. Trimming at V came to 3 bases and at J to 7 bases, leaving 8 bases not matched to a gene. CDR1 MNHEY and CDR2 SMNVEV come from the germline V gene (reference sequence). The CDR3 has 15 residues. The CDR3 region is CASSFLTGVLNEQFF. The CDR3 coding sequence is TGTGCCAGCAGTTTCTTGACAGGGGTTTTGAATGAGCAGTTCTTC.

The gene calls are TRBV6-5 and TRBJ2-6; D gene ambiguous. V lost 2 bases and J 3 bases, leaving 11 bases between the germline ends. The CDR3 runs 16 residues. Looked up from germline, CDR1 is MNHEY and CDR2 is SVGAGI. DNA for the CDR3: TGTGCCAGCAGTTACGGCAGAGGTCGTGGGGCCAACGTCCTGACTTTC. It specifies CASSYGRGRGANVLTF.

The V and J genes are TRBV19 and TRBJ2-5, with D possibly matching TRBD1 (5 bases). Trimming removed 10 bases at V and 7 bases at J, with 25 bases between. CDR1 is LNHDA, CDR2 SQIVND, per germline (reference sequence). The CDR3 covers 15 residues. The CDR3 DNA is TGTGCCACCGCGGAATTAGGGGCTCATGTGGGGACCCAGTACTTC. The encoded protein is CATAELGAHVGTQYF.

The CDR3 coding sequence is TGTGCCAGCAGCCCCCTTAGGGCGGACACCGGGGAGCTGTTTTTT. Translating it yields CASSPLRADTGELFF. The chain joins TRBV28 to TRBJ2-2; D unresolved. The CDR3 is made up of 15 amino acids. Germline CDR1 MDHEN, CDR2 SYDVKM. V was trimmed by 6 bases and J by 3 bases, leaving 14 bases between them.

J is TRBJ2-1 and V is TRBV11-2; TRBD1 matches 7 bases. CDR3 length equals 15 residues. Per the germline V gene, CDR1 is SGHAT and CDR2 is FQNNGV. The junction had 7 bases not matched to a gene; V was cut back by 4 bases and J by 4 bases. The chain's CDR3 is CASSSWDSNYNEQFF. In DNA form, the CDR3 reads TGTGCCAGCAGCTCGTGGGACAGTAATTACAATGAGCAGTTCTTC.

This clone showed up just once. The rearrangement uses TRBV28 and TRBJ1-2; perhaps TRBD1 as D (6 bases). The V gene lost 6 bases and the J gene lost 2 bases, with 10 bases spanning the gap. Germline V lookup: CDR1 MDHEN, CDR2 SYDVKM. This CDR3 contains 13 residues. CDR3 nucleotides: TGTGCCAGCAGCCAAGGACAGAACTATGGCTACACCTTC. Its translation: CASSQGQNYGYTF.

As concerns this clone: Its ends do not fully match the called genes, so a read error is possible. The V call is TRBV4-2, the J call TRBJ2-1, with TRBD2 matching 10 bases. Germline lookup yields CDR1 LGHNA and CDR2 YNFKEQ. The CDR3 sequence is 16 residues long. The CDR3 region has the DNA TGTGCCAGCAGCGAAGACACTAGCGGGGTTGTGGTTGAGCAGTTCTTC. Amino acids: CASSEDTSGVVVEQFF.

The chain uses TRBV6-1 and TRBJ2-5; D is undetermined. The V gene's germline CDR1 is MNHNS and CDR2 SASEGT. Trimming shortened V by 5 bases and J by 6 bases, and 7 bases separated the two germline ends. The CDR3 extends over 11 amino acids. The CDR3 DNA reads TGTGCCAGCAGTTACAGTAAGACCCAGTACTTC. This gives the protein CASSYSKTQYF.

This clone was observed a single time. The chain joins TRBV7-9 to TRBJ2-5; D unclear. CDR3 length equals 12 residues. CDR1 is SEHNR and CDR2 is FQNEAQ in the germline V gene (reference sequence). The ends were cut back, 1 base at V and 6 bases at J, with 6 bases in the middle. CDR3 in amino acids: CASSLVLQTQYF. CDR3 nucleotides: TGTGCCAGCAGCTTAGTGCTTCAGACCCAGTACTTC.

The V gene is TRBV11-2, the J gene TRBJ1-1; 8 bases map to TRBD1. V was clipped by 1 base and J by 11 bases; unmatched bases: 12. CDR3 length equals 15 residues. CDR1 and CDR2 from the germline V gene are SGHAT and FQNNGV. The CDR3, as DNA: TGTGCCAGCAGCTTAGTCTTTTCAGGGGGCGGAGGGGCTTTCTTT. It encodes CASSLVFSGGGGAFF.

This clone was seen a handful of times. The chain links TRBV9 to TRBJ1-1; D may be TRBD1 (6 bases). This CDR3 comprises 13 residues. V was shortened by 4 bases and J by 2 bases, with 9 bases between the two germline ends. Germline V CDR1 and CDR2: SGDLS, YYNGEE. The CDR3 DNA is TGTGCCAGCAGCACACAGGGTAACACTGAAGCTTTCTTT. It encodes CASSTQGNTEAFF. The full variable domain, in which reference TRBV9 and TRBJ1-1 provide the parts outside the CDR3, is DSGVTQTPKHLITATGQRVTLRCSPRSGDLSVYWYQQSLDQGLQFLIQYYNGEERAKGNILERFSAQQFPDLHSELNLSSLELGDSALYFCASSTQGNTEAFFGQGTRLTVV.

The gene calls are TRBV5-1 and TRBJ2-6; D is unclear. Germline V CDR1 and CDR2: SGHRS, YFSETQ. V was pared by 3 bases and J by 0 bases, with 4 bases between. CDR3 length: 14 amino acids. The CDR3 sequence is CASSSASGANVLTF. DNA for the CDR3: TGCGCCAGCAGCTCGGCCTCTGGGGCCAACGTCCTGACTTTC.

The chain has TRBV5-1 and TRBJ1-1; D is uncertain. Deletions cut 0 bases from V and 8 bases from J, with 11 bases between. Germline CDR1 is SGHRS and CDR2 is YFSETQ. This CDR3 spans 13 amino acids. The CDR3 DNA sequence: TGCGCCAGCAGCTTGGGAGGGTATGAGGAAGCTTTCTTT. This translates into CASSLGGYEEAFF.

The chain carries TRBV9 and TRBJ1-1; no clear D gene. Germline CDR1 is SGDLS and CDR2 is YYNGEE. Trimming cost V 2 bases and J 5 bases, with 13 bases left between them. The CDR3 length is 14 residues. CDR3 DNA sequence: TGTGCCAGCAGCGTCGGTCCGGAGAAGACTGAAGCTTTCTTT. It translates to CASSVGPEKTEAFF.

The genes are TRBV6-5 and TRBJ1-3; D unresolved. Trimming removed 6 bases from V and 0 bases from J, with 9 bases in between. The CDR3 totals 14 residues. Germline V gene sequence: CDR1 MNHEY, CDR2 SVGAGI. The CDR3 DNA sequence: TGTGCCAGCAGCTTTACGTCCTCTGGAAACACCATATATTTT. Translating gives CASSFTSSGNTIYF.

The CDR3 protein is CASSSSRTAGETQYF. The CDR3 DNA reads as TGTGCCAGCAGCTCCTCCCGGACAGCGGGCGAGACCCAGTACTTC. This chain joins TRBV7-2 and TRBJ2-5; D is perhaps TRBD1 or TRBD2 (6 bases each). V lost 4 bases and J 5 bases, leaving 17 bases between the germline ends. Germline CDR1 SGHTA, CDR2 FQGNSA. The CDR3 loop spans 15 amino acids.

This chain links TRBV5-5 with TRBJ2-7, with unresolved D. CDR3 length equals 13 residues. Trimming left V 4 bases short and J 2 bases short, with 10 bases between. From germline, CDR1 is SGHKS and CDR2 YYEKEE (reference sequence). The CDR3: CASSPQVAYEQYF. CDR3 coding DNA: TGTGCCAGCAGCCCCCAGGTTGCCTACGAGCAGTACTTC.

CDR3 sequence reads: CASSQEGGYGYTF. The DNA of the CDR3 is TGCGCCAGCAGCCAAGAGGGCGGCTATGGCTACACCTTC. The chain links TRBV4-3 to TRBJ1-2; no reliable D call. The CDR3 loop spans 13 amino acids. Trimming left V 0 bases short and J 4 bases short, with 6 bases between. In germline, CDR1 is LGHNA, CDR2 YSLEER.

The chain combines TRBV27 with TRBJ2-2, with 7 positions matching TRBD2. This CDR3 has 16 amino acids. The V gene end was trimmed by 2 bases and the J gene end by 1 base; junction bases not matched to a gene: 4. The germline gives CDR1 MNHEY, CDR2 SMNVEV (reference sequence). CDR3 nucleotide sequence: TGTGCCAGCAGTTTAGCTAGCGGAGTGAACACCGGGGAGCTGTTTTTT. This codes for CASSLASGVNTGELFF.

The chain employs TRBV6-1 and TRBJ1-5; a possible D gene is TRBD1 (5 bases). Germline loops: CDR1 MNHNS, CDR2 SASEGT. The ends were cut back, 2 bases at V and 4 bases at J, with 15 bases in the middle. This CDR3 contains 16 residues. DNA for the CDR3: TGTGCCAGCAGTGAAAGGGATGGCAGGGTGAATCAGCCCCAGCATTTT. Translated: CASSERDGRVNQPQHF.

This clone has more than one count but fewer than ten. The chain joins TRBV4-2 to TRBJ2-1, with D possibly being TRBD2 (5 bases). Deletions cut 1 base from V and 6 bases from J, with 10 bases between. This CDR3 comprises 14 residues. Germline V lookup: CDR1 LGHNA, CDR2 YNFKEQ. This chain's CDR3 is CASSQALAINEQFF. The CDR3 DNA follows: TGTGCCAGCAGCCAAGCTCTAGCCATCAATGAGCAGTTCTTC.

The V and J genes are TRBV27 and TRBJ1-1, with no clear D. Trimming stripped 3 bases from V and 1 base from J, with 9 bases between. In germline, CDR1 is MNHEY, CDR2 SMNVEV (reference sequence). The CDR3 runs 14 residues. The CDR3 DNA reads TGTGCCAGCAGTTTTGGTTTGACGAACACTGAAGCTTTCTTT. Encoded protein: CASSFGLTNTEAFF.

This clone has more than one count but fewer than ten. The CDR3 DNA follows: TGTGCCAGCAGCCGCCCGGGGGGGAGTCCACCCCTCCACTTT. Its protein product is CASSRPGGSPPLHF. The chain joins TRBV6-5 to TRBJ1-6, with D perhaps TRBD1 (5 bases). Trimming took 6 bases from V and 11 from J, leaving 17 bases between them. The CDR3 sequence is 14 residues long. Germline lookup yields CDR1 MNHEY and CDR2 SVGAGI.

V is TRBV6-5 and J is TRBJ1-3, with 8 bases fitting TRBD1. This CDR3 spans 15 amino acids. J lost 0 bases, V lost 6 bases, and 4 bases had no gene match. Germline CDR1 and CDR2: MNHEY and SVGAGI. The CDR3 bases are TGTGCCAGCAGCCTCACAGGGGGCTCTGGAAACACCATATATTTT. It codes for CASSLTGGSGNTIYF.

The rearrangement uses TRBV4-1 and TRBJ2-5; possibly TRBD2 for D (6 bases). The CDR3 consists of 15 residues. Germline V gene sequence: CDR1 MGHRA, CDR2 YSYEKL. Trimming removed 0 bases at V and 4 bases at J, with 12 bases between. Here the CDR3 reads CASSQDFRELETQYF. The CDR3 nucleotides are TGCGCCAGCAGCCAAGACTTTCGGGAGCTAGAGACCCAGTACTTC.

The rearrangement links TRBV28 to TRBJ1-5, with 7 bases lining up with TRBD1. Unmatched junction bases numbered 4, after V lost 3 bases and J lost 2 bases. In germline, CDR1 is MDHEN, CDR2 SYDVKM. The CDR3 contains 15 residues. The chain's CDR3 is CASSLRGRGNQPQHF. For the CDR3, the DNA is TGTGCCAGCAGTTTGAGGGGGCGAGGCAATCAGCCCCAGCATTTT.